The 3 T cell receptor beta chains presented below share a single source sample, sequenced in a study of blood T cells in healthy people across ages. A sample-barcoded 5' primer and a J-beta primer mix were used in a second PCR of about 6 to 12 cycles. Each CDR3 protein is one row after TCRdb ran MiXCR on the 5' RACE reads. The data hold around 650,000 distinct CDR3 sequences, with approximately 30% observed a single time. Sequences were obtained from blood. The receptors shown here come from a woman of 80 years or more in good health.

This clonotype has just a few counts. The chain combines TRBV6-2 or TRBV6-3 with TRBJ1-5; 8 nucleotides agree with TRBD1. This CDR3 is 15 amino acids long. V lost 5 bases, J lost 9 bases, and 12 bases stayed unmatched. Germline loops: CDR1 MNHEY, CDR2 SVGEGT. DNA of the CDR3: TGTGCCAGCAGTCCCTGGACAGGGCCCTTTGGGCCCCAGCATTTT. Translation: CASSPWTGPFGPQHF.

The chain has TRBV9 and TRBJ2-7; D might be TRBD1 (6 bases). The germline CDR1 and CDR2 sequences are SGDLS and YYNGEE. The CDR3 covers 15 residues. Trimming pared 4 bases from V and 7 bases from J, leaving 21 bases between. The CDR3 sequence is CASSTLGGNANEQYF. The DNA for the CDR3 is TGTGCCAGCAGCACACTAGGGGGTAACGCCAATGAGCAGTACTTC.

In this sample, this clonotype turned up many times. The gene calls are TRBV6-5 and TRBJ1-6; D ambiguous. The V gene lost 0 bases and the J gene lost 8 bases, with 14 bases spanning the gap. CDR3 size: 16 residues. Germline V gene data show CDR1 as MNHEY and CDR2 as SVGAGI. The CDR3 reads CASSYSFRRPDSPLHF. CDR3 sequence (DNA): TGTGCCAGCAGTTACTCGTTTCGCAGGCCTGATTCACCCCTCCACTTT.